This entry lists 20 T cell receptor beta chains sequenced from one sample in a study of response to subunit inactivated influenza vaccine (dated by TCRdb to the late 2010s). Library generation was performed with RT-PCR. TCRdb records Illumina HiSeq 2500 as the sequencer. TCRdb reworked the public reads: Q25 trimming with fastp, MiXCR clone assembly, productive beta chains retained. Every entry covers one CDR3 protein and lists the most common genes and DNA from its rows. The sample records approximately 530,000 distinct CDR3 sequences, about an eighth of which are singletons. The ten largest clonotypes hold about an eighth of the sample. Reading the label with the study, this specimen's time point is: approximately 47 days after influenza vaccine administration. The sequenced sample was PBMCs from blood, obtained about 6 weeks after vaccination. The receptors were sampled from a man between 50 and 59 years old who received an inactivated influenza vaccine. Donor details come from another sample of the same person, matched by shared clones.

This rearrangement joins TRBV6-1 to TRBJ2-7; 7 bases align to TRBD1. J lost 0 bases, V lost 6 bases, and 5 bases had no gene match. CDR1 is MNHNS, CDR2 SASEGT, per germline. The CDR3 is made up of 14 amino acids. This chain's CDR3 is CASRSGTASYEQYF. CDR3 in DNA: TGTGCCAGCAGGAGTGGGACAGCCTCCTACGAGCAGTACTTC.

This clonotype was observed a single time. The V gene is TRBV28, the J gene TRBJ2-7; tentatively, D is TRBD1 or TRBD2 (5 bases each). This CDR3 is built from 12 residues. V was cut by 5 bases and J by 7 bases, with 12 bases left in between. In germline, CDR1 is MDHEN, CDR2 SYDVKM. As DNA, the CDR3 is TGTGCCAGCAGTGGGGGATTGGGGGAGCAGTACTTC. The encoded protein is CASSGGLGEQYF. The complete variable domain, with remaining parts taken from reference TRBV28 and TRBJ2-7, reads DVKVTQSSRYLVKRTGEKVFLECVQDMDHENMFWYRQDPGLGLRLIYFSYDVKMKEKGDIPEGYSVSREKKERFSLILESASTNQTSMYLCASSGGLGEQYFGPGTRLTVT.

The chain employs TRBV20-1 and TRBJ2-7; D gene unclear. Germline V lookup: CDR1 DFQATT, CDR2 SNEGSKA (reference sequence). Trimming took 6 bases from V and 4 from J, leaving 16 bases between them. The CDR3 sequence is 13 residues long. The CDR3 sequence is CSAEKSGLYEQYF. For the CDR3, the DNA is TGCAGTGCCGAAAAATCTGGGTTGTACGAGCAGTACTTC.

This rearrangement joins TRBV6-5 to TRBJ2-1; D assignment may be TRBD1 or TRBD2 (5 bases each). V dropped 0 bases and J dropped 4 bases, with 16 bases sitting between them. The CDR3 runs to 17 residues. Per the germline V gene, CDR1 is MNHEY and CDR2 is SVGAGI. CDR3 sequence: CASSYSRGRGEYNEQFF. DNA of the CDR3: TGTGCCAGCAGTTACTCGAGGGGCCGAGGGGAATACAATGAGCAGTTCTTC.

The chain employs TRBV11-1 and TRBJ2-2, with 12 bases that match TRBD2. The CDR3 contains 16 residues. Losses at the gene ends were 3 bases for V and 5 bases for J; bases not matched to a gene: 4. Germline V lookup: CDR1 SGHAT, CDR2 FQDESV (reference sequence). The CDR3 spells CASSFGLAGYTGELFF. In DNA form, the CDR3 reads TGTGCCAGCAGCTTTGGACTAGCGGGATATACCGGGGAGCTGTTTTTT.

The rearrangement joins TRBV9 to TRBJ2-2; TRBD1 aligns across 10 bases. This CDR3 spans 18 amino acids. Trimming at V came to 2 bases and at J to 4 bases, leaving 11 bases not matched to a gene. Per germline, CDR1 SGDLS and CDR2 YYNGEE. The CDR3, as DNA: TGTGCCAGCAGCGTCACACCGGGACAGGGGTCGTTCACCGGGGAGCTGTTTTTT. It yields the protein CASSVTPGQGSFTGELFF.

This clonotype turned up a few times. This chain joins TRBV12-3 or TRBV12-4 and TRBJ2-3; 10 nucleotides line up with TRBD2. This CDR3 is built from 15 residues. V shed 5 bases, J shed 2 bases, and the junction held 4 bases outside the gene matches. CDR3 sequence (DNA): TGTGCCAGCAGTAAACTAGCGGGGTCCACAGATACGCAGTATTTT. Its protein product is CASSKLAGSTDTQYF.

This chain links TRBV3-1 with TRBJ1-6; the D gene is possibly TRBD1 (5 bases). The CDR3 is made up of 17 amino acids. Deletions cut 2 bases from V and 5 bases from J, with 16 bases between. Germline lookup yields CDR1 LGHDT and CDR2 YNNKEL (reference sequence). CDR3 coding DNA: TGTGCCAGCAGCCAACCTACGTCACCGGGGCATAATTCACCCCTCCACTTT. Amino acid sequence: CASSQPTSPGHNSPLHF.

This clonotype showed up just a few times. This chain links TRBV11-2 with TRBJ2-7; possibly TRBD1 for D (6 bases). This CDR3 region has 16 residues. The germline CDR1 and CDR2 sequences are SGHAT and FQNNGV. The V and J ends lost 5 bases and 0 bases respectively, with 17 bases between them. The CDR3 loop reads CASSPFTGTISYEQYF. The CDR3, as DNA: TGTGCCAGCAGCCCGTTTACCGGGACAATCTCCTACGAGCAGTACTTC.

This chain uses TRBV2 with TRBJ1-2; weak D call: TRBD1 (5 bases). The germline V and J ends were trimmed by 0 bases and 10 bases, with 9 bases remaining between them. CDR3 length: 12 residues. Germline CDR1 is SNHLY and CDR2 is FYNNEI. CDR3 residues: CASSEAGVDYTF. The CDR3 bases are TGTGCCAGCAGTGAAGCGGGGGTTGACTACACCTTC.

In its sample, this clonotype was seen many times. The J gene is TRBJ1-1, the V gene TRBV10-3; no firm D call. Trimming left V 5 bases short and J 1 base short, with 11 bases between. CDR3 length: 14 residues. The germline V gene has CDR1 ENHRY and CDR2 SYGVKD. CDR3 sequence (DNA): TGTGCCATCAGTAATAAATTACAGAACACTGAAGCTTTCTTT. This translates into CAISNKLQNTEAFF.

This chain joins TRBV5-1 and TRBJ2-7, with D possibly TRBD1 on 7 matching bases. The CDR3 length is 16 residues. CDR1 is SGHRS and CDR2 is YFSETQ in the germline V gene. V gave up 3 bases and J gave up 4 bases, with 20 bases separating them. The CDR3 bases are TGCGCCAGCAGCTCCTCCGGGACAGAGGGGGGATACGAGCAGTACTTC. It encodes CASSSSGTEGGYEQYF.

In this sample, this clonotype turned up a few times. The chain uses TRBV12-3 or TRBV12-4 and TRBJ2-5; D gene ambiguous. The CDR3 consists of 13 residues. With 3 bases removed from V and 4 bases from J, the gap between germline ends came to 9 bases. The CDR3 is CASSFLGSETQYF. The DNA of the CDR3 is TGTGCCAGCAGTTTTTTGGGGTCAGAGACCCAGTACTTC.

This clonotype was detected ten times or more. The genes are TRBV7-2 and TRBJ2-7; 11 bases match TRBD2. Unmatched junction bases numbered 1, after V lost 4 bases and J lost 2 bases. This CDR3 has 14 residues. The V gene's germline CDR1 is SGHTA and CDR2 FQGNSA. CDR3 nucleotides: TGTGCCAGCAGCTGGGGACTAGCGGCCTACGAGCAGTACTTC. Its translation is CASSWGLAAYEQYF.

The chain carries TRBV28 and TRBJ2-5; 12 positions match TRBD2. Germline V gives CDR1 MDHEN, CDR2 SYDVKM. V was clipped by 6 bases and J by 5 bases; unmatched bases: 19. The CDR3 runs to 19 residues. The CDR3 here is CASSPLAGGLLSQRETQYF. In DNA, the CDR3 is TGTGCCAGCAGCCCCCTAGCGGGGGGGCTCCTATCGCAACGGGAGACCCAGTACTTC.

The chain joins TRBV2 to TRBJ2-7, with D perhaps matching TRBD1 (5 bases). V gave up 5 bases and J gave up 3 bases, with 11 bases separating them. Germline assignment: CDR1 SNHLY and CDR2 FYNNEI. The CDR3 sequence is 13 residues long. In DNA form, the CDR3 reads TGTGCCAGCAGTTTTGACAGAATCTACGAGCAGTACTTC. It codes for CASSFDRIYEQYF.

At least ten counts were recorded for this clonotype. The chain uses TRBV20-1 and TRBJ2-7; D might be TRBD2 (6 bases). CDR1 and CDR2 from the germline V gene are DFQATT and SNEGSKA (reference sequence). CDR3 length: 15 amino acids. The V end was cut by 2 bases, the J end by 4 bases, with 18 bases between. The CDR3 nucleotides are TGCAGTGCTAGATCTATAGCGGTAGTCTTATACGAGCAGTACTTC. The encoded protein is CSARSIAVVLYEQYF.

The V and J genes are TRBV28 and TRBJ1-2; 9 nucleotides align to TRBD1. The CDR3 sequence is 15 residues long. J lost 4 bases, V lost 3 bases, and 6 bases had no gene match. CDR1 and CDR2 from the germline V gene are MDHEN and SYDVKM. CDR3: CASSFRDRDSYGYTF. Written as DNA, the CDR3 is TGTGCCAGCAGTTTCCGGGACAGGGATTCCTATGGCTACACCTTC.

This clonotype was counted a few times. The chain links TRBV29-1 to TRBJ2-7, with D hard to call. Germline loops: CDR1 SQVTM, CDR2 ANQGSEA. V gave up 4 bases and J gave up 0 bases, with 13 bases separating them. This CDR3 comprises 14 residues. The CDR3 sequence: CSVGARQDSYEQYF. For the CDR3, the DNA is TGCAGCGTTGGGGCGAGACAAGACTCCTACGAGCAGTACTTC.

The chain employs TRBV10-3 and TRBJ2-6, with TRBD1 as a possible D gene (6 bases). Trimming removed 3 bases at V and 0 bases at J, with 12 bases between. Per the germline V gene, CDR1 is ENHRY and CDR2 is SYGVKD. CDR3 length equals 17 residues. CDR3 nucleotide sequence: TGTGCCATCAGTGATCCGGGACACCCCTCTGGGGCCAACGTCCTGACTTTC. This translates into CAISDPGHPSGANVLTF.